This T cell receptor beta chain was identified in a study of OX40 agonist ivuxolimab in advanced cancers. The wider study: Patients were dosed intravenously with ivuxolimab at 0.01 to 10 mg/kg every 2 weeks. Antecedent anti-PD-1, anti-PD-L1 or anti-CTLA-4 therapy was permissible, with roughly 40% having received some. Study-level points and caveats: CD4+ and CD8+ blood T cells expanded clonally by week 6 at 0.1 to 3.0 mg/kg.

Of note for this clone: The antigen is not known. This same CDR3 is encoded by further DNA sequences in the sample.

Produced via immunoSEQ multiplex PCR; TCRdb's table is partial and in-frame only. The table shows roughly 28,000 clones, with roughly 92% occurring only once. Collection of blood occurred at baseline, at cycle 4 day 1, and at cycle 7 day 1. V was clipped by 4 bases and J by 6 bases; unmatched bases: 14. Germline V gene lookup returns CDR1 SGHRS and CDR2 YFSETQ. The CDR3 spans 16 residues. Sample: CD4+ or CD8+ T cells sorted from blood, taken in a trial of the OX40 agonist ivuxolimab. The TCR originated in an adult with an advanced solid tumor such as melanoma, head and neck, liver or kidney cancer. V is TRBV5-1 and J is TRBJ2-7; 9 bases are a match to TRBD1. Here the CDR3 DNA reads TGCGCCAGCAGCGCCCAGACATCCGGGACAGGGCGCGAGCAGTACTTC. It specifies CASSAQTSGTGREQYF.